This T cell receptor (beta chain) was captured by sequencing in a study of shared clonotypes between healthy human individuals. Profiling relied on immunoSEQ multiplex PCR, and the TCRdb table lists in-frame clones only, not all of them. Here the sample spans 2 million to 2.5 million clones, 85% to 95% being singletons. Trimming took 5 bases from V and 8 from J, leaving 16 bases between them. Looked up from germline, CDR1 is SGHTA and CDR2 is FQGNSA. The CDR3 covers 14 residues. V gene TRBV7-2 combines with J gene TRBJ1-5, with D possibly matching TRBD1 (5 bases). The TCR comes from a man aged 18 to 29 in good health. Some clones in this sample may be carry-over from other donors' samples. Sequencing was performed on naive CD4+ T cells from PBMCs. The subset is: CD45RA+ positively selected. CDR3 coding DNA: TGTGCCAGCAGCACCTTCGGGGGTAGGGAGCCCCAGCATTTT. It specifies CASSTFGGREPQHF.